This T cell receptor beta chain was retrieved from a study of T cell responses to AZD1222 COVID-19 vaccine. The table came from immunoSEQ multiplex PCR; TCRdb's copy has only in-frame clones and leaves some out. This sample has more than 140,000 clones, with about 89% found just once. Germline loops: CDR1 LNHDA, CDR2 SQIVND (reference sequence). This CDR3 has 15 residues. The V end was cut by 5 bases, the J end by 5 bases, with 17 bases between. This sequence was found in an adult in good health. The sample was peripheral blood, taken on day 0 of AZD1222 vaccination. This rearrangement joins TRBV19 to TRBJ2-3; D unclear. The CDR3 bases are TGTGCCAGTAGTGTGCAGGCGCCCTTCAGAGATACGCAGTATTTT. This codes for CASSVQAPFRDTQYF.